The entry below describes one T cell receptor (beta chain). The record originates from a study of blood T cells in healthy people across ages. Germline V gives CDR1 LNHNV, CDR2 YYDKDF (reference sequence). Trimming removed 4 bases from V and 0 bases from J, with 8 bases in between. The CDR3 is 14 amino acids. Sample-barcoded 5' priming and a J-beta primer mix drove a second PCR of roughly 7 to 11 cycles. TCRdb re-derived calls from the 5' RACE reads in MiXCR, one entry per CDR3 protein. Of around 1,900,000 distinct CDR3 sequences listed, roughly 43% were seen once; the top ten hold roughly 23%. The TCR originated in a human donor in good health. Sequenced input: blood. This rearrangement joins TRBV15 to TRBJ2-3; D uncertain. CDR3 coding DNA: TGTGCCACCAGCATTGGAGTAAGCACAGATACGCAGTATTTT. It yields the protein CATSIGVSTDTQYF.